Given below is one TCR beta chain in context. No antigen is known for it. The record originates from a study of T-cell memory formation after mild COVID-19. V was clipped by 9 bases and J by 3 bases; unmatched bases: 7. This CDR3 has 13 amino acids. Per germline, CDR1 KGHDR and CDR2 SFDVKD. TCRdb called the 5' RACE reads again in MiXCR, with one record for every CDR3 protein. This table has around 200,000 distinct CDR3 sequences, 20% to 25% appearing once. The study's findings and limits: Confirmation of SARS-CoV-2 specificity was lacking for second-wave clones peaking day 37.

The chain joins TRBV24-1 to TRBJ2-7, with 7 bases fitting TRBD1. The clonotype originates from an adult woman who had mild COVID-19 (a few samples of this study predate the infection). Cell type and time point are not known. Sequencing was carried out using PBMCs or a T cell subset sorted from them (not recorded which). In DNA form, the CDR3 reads TGTGCCACCCTAGACAGGGCGTTCTACGAGCAGTACTTC. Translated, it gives CATLDRAFYEQYF.